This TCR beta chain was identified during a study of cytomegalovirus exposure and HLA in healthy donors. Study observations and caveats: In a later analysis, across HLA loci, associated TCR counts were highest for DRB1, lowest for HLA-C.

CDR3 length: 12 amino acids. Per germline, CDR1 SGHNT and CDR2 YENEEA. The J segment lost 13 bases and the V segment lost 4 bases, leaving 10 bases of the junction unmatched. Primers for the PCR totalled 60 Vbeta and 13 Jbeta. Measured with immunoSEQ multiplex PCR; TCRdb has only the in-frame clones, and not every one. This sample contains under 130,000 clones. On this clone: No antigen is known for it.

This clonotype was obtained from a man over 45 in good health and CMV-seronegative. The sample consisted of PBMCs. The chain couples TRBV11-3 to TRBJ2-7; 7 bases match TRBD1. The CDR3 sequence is CASSSGDSRFYF. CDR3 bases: TGTGCCAGCAGCTCAGGGGACAGCCGCTTTTACTTC.